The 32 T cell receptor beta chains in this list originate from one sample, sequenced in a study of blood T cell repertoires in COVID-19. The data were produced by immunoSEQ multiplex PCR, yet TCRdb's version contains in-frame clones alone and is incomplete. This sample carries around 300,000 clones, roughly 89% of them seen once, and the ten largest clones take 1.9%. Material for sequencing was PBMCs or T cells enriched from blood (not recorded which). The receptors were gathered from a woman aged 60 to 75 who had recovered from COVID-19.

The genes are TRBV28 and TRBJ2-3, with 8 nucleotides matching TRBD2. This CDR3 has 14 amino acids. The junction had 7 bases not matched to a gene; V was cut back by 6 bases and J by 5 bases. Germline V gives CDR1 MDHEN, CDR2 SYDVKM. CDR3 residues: CASSDGTRGDTQYF. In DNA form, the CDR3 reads TGTGCCAGCAGCGACGGGACTAGGGGAGATACGCAGTATTTT.

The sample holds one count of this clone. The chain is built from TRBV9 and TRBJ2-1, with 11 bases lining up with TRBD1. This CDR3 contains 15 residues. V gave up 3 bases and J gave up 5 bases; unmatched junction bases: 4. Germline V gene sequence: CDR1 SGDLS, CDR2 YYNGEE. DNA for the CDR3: TGTGCCAGCAGCGACGGGACAGGGGGGAACAATGAGCAGTTCTTC. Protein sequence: CASSDGTGGNNEQFF.

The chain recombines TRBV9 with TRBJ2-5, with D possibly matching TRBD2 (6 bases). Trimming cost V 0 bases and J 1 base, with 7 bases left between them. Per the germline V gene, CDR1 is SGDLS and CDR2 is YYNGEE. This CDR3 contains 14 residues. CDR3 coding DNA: TGTGCCAGCAGCGTAGATAGCGGCCAAGAGACCCAGTACTTC. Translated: CASSVDSGQETQYF.

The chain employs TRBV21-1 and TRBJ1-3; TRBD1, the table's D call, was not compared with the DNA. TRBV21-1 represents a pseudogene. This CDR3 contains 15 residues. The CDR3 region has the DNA TGTGCCAGCAGCGACGTTGGACAGTCTGGAAACACCATATATTTT. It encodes CASSDVGQSGNTIYF.

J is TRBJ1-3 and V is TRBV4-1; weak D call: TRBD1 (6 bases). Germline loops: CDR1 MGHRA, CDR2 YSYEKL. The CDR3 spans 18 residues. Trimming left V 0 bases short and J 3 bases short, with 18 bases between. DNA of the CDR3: TGCGCCAGCAGCCAAGAAGGAAGTCGGGGGGCGCGTGGAAACACCATATATTTT. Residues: CASSQEGSRGARGNTIYF.

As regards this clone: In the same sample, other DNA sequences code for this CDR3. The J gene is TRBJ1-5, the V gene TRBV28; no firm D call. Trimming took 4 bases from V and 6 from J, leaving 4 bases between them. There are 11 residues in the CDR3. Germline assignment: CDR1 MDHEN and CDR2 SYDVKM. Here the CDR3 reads CASSSSQPQHF. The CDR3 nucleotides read TGTGCCAGCAGTTCCTCTCAGCCCCAGCATTTT.

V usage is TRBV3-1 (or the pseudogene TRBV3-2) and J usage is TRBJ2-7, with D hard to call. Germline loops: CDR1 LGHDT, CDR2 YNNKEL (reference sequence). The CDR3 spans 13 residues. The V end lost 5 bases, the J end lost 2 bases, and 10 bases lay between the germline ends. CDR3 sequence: CASSTRQAYEQYF. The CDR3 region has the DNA TGTGCCAGCAGCACCCGACAAGCCTACGAGCAGTACTTC.

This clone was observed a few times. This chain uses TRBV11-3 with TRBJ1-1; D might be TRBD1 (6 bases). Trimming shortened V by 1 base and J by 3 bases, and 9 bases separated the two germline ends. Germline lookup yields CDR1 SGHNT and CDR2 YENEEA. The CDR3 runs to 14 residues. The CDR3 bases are TGTGCCAGCAGCTTAGCCAGGGGATACACTGAAGCTTTCTTT. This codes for CASSLARGYTEAFF.

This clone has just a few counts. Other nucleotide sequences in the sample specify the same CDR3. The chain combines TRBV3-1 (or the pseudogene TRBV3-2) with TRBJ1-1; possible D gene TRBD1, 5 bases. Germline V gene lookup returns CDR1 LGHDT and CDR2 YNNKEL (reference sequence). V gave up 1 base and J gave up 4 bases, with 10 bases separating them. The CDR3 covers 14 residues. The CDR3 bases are TGTGCCAGCAGCCAAGTCCAGGGAGGCACTGAAGCTTTCTTT. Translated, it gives CASSQVQGGTEAFF.

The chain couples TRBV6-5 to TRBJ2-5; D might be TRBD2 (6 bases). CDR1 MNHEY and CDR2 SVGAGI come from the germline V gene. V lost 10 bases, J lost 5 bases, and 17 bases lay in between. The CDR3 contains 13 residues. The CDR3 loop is CATQWGVRETQYF. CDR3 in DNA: TGTGCCACACAGTGGGGGGTACGGGAGACCCAGTACTTC.

As DNA, the CDR3 is TGTGCCAGCACTAGGGACAGGGAGGACACTGAAGCTTTCTTT. Its translation: CASTRDREDTEAFF. This rearrangement joins TRBV6-5 to TRBJ1-1; 9 positions match TRBD1. The CDR3 contains 14 residues. Looked up from germline, CDR1 is MNHEY and CDR2 is SVGAGI. V was pared by 7 bases and J by 3 bases, with 6 bases of the junction left unmatched.

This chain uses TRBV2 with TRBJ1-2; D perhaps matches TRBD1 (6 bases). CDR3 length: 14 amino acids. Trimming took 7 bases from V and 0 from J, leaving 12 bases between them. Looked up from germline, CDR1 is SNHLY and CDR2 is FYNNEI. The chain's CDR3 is CASKRDTSNYGYTF. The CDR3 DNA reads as TGTGCCAGCAAGAGGGACACCTCTAACTATGGCTACACCTTC.

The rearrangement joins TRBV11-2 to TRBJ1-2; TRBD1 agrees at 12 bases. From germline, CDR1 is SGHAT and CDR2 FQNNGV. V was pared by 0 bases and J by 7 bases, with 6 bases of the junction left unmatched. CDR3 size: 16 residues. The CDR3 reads CASSLDPGQGASGYTF. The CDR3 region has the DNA TGTGCCAGCAGCTTAGATCCGGGACAGGGGGCGAGTGGCTACACCTTC. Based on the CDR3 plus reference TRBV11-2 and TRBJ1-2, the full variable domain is EAGVAQSPRYKIIEKRQSVAFWCNPISGHATLYWYQQILGQGPKLLIQFQNNGVVDDSQLPKDRFSAERLKGVDSTLKIQPAKLEDSAVYLCASSLDPGQGASGYTFGSGTRLTVV.

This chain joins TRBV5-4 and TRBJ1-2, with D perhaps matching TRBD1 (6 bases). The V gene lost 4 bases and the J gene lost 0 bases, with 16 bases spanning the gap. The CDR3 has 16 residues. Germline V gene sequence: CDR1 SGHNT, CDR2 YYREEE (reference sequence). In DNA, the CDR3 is TGTGCCAGCAGCCCGGACAGCCACCTTACTAACTATGGCTACACCTTC. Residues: CASSPDSHLTNYGYTF.

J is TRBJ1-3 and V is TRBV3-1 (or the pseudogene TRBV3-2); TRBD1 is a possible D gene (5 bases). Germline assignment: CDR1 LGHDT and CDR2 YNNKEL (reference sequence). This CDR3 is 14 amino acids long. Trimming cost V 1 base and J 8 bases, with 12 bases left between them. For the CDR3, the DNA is TGTGCCAGCAGCCAAGCGGGGGGTGTAGACACCATATATTTT. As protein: CASSQAGGVDTIYF.

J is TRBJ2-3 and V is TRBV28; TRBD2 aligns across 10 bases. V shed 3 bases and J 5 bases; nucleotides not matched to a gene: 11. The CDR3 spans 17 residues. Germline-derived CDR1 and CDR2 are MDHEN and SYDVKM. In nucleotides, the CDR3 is TGTGCCAGCAGTTTGGGTACTAGCGGGGCGCCGAGAGATACGCAGTATTTT. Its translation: CASSLGTSGAPRDTQYF.

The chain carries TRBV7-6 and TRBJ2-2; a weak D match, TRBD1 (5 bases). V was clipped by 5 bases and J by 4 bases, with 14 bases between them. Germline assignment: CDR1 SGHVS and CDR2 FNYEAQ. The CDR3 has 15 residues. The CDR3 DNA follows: TGTGCCAGCAGCCCCTATGACAGTCTCACCGGGGAGCTGTTTTTT. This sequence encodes CASSPYDSLTGELFF.

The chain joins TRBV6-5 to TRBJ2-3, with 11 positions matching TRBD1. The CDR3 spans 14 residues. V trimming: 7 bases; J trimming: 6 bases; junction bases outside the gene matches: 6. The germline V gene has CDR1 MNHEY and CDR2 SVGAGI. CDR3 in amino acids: CASILDRGPDTQYF. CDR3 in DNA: TGTGCCAGCATCCTGGACAGGGGGCCTGATACGCAGTATTTT.

CDR3 sequence (DNA): TGTGCCAGCAGTTTACCGGGACACGGCTATGGCTACACCTTC. Its translation is CASSLPGHGYGYTF. V and J are TRBV28 and TRBJ1-2; a possible D gene is TRBD1 (6 bases). CDR1 MDHEN and CDR2 SYDVKM come from the germline V gene. Trimming stripped 2 bases from V and 4 bases from J, with 11 bases between. The CDR3 consists of 14 residues.

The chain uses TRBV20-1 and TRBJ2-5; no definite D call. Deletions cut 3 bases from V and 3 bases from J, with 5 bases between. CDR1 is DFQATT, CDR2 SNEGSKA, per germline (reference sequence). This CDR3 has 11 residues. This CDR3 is CSARAKETQYF. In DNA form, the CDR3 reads TGCAGTGCTAGGGCCAAAGAGACCCAGTACTTC.

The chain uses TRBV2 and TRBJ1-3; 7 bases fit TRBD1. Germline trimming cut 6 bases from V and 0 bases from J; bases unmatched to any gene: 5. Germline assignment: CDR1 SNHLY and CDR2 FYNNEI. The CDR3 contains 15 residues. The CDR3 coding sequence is TGTGCCAGCAGGGGGGACAGATTCTCTGGAAACACCATATATTTT. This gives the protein CASRGDRFSGNTIYF.

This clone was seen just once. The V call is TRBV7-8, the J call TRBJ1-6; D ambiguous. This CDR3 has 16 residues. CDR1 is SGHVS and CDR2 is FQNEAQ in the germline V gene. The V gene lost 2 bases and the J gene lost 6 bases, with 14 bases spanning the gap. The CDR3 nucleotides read TGTGCCAGCAGCTTACCCCCGGCGGTCGCTAATTCACCCCTCCACTTT. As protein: CASSLPPAVANSPLHF.

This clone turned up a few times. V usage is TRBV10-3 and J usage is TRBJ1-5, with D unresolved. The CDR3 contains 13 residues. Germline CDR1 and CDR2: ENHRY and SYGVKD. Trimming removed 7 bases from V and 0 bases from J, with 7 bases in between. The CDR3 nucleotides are TGTGCCATCAAGGAGGATAGCAATCAGCCCCAGCATTTT. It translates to CAIKEDSNQPQHF.

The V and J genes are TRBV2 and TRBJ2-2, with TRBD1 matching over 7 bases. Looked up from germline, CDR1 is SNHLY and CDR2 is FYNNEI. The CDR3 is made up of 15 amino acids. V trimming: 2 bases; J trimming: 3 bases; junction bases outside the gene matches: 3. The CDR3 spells CASSEQGVDTGELFF. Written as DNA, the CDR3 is TGTGCCAGCAGTGAACAGGGGGTCGACACCGGGGAGCTGTTTTTT.

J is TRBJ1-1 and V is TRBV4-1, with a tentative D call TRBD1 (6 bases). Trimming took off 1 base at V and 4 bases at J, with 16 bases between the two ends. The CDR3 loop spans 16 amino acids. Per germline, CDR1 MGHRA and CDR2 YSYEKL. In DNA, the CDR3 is TGCGCCAGCAGCCAAGTCGGGGTGGTAGGGGGCACTGAAGCTTTCTTT. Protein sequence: CASSQVGVVGGTEAFF.

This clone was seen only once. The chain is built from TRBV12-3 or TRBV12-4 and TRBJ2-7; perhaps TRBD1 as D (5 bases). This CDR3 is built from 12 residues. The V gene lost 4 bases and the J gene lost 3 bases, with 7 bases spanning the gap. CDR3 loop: CASSWGLYEQYF. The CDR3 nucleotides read TGTGCCAGCAGTTGGGGCCTCTACGAGCAGTACTTC.

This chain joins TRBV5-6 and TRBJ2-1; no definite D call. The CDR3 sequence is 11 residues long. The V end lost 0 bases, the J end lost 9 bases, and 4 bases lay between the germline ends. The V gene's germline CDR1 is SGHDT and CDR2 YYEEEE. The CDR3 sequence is CASSLGGEQFF. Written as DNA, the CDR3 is TGTGCCAGCAGCTTGGGAGGTGAGCAGTTCTTC.

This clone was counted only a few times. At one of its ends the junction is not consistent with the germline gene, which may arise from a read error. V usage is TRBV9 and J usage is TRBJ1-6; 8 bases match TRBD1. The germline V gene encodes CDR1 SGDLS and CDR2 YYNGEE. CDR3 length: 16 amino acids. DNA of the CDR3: TGTGCCAGCAGCGAAACCCAGGGGGCCTATGATTCACCCCTCCACTTT. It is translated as CASSETQGAYDSPLHF.

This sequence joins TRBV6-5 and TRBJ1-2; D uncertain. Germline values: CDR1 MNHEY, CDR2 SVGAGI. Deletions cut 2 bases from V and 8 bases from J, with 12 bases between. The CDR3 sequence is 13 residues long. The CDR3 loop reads CASSYRVTGGYTF. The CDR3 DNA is TGTGCCAGCAGTTACCGGGTGACGGGAGGCTACACCTTC.

CDR3 coding DNA: TGCAGCGTTGATTTGGGTCGAGGGGAAAAACTGTTTTTT. As protein: CSVDLGRGEKLFF. The V gene is TRBV29-1, the J gene TRBJ1-4; D is unresolved. Between the trimmed V and J ends, which lost 3 bases and 8 bases, there was a span of 13 bases. The CDR3 loop spans 13 amino acids. CDR1 is SQVTM, CDR2 ANQGSEA, per germline. The full variable domain, with the rest looked up from reference TRBV29-1 and TRBJ1-4, is SAVISQKPSRDICQRGTSLTIQCQVDSQVTMMFWYRQQPGQSLTLIATANQGSEATYESGFVIDKFPISRPNLTFSTLTVSNMSPEDSSIYLCSVDLGRGEKLFFGSGTQLSVL.

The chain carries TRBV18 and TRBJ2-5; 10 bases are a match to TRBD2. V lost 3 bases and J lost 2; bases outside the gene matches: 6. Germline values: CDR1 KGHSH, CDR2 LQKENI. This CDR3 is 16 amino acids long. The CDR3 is CASSPPSGRDQETQYF. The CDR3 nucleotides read TGTGCCAGCTCACCCCCTAGCGGGAGAGATCAAGAGACCCAGTACTTC.

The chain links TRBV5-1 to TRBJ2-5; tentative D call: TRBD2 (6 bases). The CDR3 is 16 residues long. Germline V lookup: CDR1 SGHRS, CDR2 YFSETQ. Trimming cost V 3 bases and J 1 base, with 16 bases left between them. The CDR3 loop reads CASSSYTSTVQETQYF. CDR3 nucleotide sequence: TGCGCCAGCAGCTCATATACTAGCACCGTCCAAGAGACCCAGTACTTC.